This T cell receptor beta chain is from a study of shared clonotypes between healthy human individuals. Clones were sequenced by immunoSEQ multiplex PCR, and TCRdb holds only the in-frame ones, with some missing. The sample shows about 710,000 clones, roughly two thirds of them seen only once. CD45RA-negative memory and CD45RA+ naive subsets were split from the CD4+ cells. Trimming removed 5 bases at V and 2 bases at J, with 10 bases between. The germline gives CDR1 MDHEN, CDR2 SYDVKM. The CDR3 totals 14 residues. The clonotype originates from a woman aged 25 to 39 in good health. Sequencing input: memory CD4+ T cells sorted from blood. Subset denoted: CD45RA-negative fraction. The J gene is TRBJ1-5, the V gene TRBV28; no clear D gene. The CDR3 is CASSDDTGNQPQHF. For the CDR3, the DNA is TGTGCCAGCAGTGATGATACAGGCAATCAGCCCCAGCATTTT.